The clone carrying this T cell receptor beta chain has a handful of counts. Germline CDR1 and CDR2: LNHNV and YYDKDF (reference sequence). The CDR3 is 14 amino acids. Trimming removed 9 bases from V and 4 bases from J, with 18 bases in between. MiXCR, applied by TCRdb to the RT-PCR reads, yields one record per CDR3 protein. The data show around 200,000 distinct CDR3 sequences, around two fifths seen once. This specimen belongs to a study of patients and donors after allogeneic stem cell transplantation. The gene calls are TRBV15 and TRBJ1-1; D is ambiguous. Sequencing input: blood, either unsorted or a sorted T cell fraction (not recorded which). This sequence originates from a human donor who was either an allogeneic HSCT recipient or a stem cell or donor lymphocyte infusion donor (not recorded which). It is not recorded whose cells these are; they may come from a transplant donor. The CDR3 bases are TGTGCCACTTCGGCGGACCCGAGGGTCACTGAAGCTTTCTTT. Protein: CATSADPRVTEAFF.